This T cell receptor beta chain is from a study of T cell responses to AZD1222 COVID-19 vaccine. On the study more broadly: Second-dose schedules of about 4 or about 12 weeks were combined. Study conclusions and caveats: Among vaccine-associated CD4 TCRs, coverage spanned spike, with dominance at 160-218 and 743-854. It should be noted that donors were predominantly white British and more often female, and clonal diversity was possibly underestimated.

Comment on this clone: Its specificity is not known.

The protocol was immunoSEQ multiplex PCR, while the TCRdb copy is restricted to in-frame clones and leaves out a portion. This sample carries around 120,000 clones, 70% to 90% of them seen once, and the ten largest clones take 7% to 8.5%. The germline V and J ends were trimmed by 5 bases and 2 bases, with 7 bases remaining between them. Germline CDR1 reads MDHEN; CDR2 reads SYDVKM. The CDR3 consists of 12 residues. The source is an adult in good health. The chain has TRBV28 and TRBJ2-7; D is unclear. The specimen was peripheral blood, collected on day 0 of AZD1222 vaccination. CDR3 bases: TGTGCCAGCAGTCCGGCAGCCTACGAGCAGTACTTC. Protein product: CASSPAAYEQYF.